This TCR beta chain appears in the sequencing data of a study of blood T cell repertoires in COVID-19. Study summary: Nucleic acid was either cDNA or gDNA, and it came from T cells, B-cell-depleted T cells, or PBMCs.

V lost 3 bases and J 8 bases, leaving 14 bases between the germline ends. The CDR3 totals 14 residues. The germline gives CDR1 MNHNS, CDR2 SASEGT. Only in-frame clones appear in the TCRdb table, and some are missing; sequencing was by immunoSEQ multiplex PCR. The table lists under 200,000 clones, 70% to 90% of them singletons, with about 2% in the top ten. The chain is built from TRBV6-1 and TRBJ2-1; possible D gene TRBD1, 6 bases. Source material: peripheral blood. The TCR was taken from a man aged 65 to 85 with active or convalescent COVID-19. CDR3 in amino acids: CASSEAGGEYEQFF. The CDR3 DNA reads as TGTGCCAGCAGTGAGGCTGGGGGCGAATATGAGCAGTTCTTC.